Listed below are T cell receptor beta chains from one sample, sequenced in a study of CD8 T cells in Susac syndrome. TCRdb used MiXCR to reprocess the immunoSEQ multiplex PCR reads, holding one entry per CDR3 protein. The sample has roughly 150,000 distinct CDR3 sequences; roughly 96% are singletons. The sample was CD4+ T cells from PBMCs. The receptors derive from a human donor with Susac syndrome. Both conserved end residues are part of each CDR3. D genes are given only for firm matches. The size entry is marked missing in some rows and otherwise reads once, few, many or a size class.

d_call,clone_size,v_call,j_call,cdr3_nt,cdr3_aa
.,.,TRBV5-8,TRBJ2-1,TGTGCCAGCAGCGCATTGACCTTGAATAATGAGCAGTTCTTC,CASSALTLNNEQFF
.,.,TRBV3-1,TRBJ2-1,TGTGCCAGCAGCCAAGTGGGGGCCCACAATGAGCAGTTCTTC,CASSQVGAHNEQFF
TRBD1,.,TRBV23-1,TRBJ2-2,TGCGCCAGCAGTCCGACAGGGGAGGAGGCCGGGGAGCTGTTTTTT,CASSPTGEEAGELFF
.,.,TRBV20-1,TRBJ1-1,TGCAGTGCTAGAGACGGGGCTGCCGGGGGTAACACTGAAGCTTTCTTT,CSARDGAAGGNTEAFF
TRBD1,.,TRBV5-1,TRBJ1-2,TGCGCCAGCAGCTTACCGGGACAGGAACCCTATGGCTACACCTTC,CASSLPGQEPYGYTF
.,.,TRBV15,TRBJ1-6,TGTGCCACCAGCGGGAGCTCCTATAATTCACCCCTCCACTTT,CATSGSSYNSPLHF
.,.,TRBV19,TRBJ1-6,TGTGCCAGTATTATAAGGGGGGTGGATTCACCCCTCCACTTT,CASIIRGVDSPLHF
.,.,TRBV3-1,TRBJ2-7,TGTGCCAGCAGCCAAGGTCCCACGGGACCCTACGAGCAGTACTTC,CASSQGPTGPYEQYF
TRBD1,.,TRBV29-1,TRBJ2-7,TGCAGCGTTGAGACAGGGGGCGCGGGCGAGCAGTACTTC,CSVETGGAGEQYF
TRBD1,.,TRBV7-2,TRBJ2-3,TGTGCCAGCAGCTTTGGGACAGACACAGATACGCAGTATTTT,CASSFGTDTDTQYF
.,.,TRBV12-3/TRBV12-4,TRBJ2-7,TGTGCCAGCAGACAAACCCGGGGCTACGAGCAGTACTTC,CASRQTRGYEQYF
.,.,TRBV7-3,TRBJ2-5,TGTGCCAGCAGCTCGCCGGAGACCCCGGAGACCCAGTACTTC,CASSSPETPETQYF
.,.,TRBV6-5,TRBJ2-5,TGTGCCAGCAGTTACGGCCGGCAAGAGACCCAGTACTTC,CASSYGRQETQYF
.,.,TRBV7-7,TRBJ1-5,TGTGCCAGCAGCTTAGAATATGGGTCCCCCCAGCATTTT,CASSLEYGSPQHF
.,.,TRBV7-2,TRBJ1-2,TGTGCCAGCAGCTTAGGGACTCAGAACTATGGCTACACCTTC,CASSLGTQNYGYTF
TRBD2,.,TRBV13,TRBJ2-1,TGTGCCAGCAGCTTAGGCGGGGGGGTGTCTGAGCAGTTCTTC,CASSLGGGVSEQFF
TRBD1,.,TRBV3-1,TRBJ1-6,TGTGCCAGCAGTCCTTGGTCTGACAGGGCTTCACCCCTCCACTTT,CASSPWSDRASPLHF
.,.,TRBV3-1,TRBJ1-2,TGTGCCAGCAGCCGACAAGTCGCTTATGGCTACACCTTC,CASSRQVAYGYTF
.,.,TRBV5-4,TRBJ2-5,TGTGCCAGCAGCTTTCTTAGAGGGGAGACCCAGTACTTC,CASSFLRGETQYF
.,once,TRBV21-1,TRBJ2-1,TGTGCCAGCCCCAGGGCTAGCCTAACCAATGAGCAGTTCTTC,CASPRASLTNEQFF
.,.,TRBV7-8,TRBJ1-1,TGTGCCAGCAGCTTAGGGTTTGGGGGGAGGAACACTGAAGCTTTCTTT,CASSLGFGGRNTEAFF